The clone carrying this TCR beta chain was recorded many times. CDR1 is SEHNR and CDR2 is FQNEAQ in the germline V gene (reference sequence). With V trimmed by 5 bases and J by 4 bases, 5 bases remained unmatched. This CDR3 comprises 14 residues. The data stem from a study of regulatory T cells in long-lasting Graves disease. The time point is: newly diagnosed GD, antithyroid drugs for less than 3 months. Researchers made the TCR library from RNA that was extracted from PBMCs. In building TCR beta libraries, iRepertoire HTBI primers were used together with Arm-PCR of CDR3 regions. TCRdb called the multiplex PCR reads again in MiXCR, with one record for every CDR3 protein. The profile covers 350,000 to 500,000 distinct CDR3 sequences, with about a sixth appearing a single time and about 11% taken by the ten largest. The same sample was also studied in work on T cells in Graves' hyperthyroidism and ophthalmopathy.

The TCR originated in a woman aged 30 to 39 with Graves disease. The rearrangement uses TRBV7-9 and TRBJ1-1; 9 bases align to TRBD1. Sequencing was performed on peripheral blood mononuclear cells (PBMCs), taken at new diagnosis, from a patient treated with antithyroid drugs. The DNA for the CDR3 is TGTGCCAGCAGCCCCGACAGGGGGAGCACTGAAGCTTTCTTT. This translates into CASSPDRGSTEAFF.